This T cell receptor beta chain was found in a study of T-cell reconstitution after alpha-beta-depleted transplantation in children. This clonotype has only a few counts. It was with unique molecular identifiers that the TCRbeta library was prepared. From the PCR reads, TCRdb called clonotypes with MiXCR, one entry per CDR3 protein. The sample lists approximately 420,000 distinct CDR3 sequences, roughly a tenth occurring once. The clonotype comes from a human donor who donated a stem cell graft to a child with acute myeloid leukemia. The sequencing used PBMCs from the stem cell graft donor, collected from the stem cell graft.

CDR3: CSARDRDRVGNTEAFF. The CDR3 DNA reads as TGCAGTGCTAGAGATAGGGACAGGGTTGGAAACACTGAAGCTTTCTTT. The chain combines TRBV20-1 with TRBJ1-1; 9 bases are a match to TRBD1. This CDR3 comprises 16 residues. V lost 0 bases to trimming and J lost 2 bases; unmatched junction nucleotides: 7. The germline V gene has CDR1 DFQATT and CDR2 SNEGSKA (reference sequence).